The next 24 T cell receptor beta chains were all read from a single sample in a study of T-cell memory formation after mild COVID-19. One entry per CDR3 protein results from TCRdb running MiXCR on the 5' RACE reads. Of 450,000 or so distinct CDR3 sequences in the sample, roughly 25% were seen once. Sequencing input: PBMCs or a T cell subset sorted from them (not recorded which). Receptors were obtained from an adult woman who had mild COVID-19 (a few samples of this study predate the infection). Cell type and time point are not known.

This chain uses TRBV19 with TRBJ2-7; D remains ambiguous. The CDR3 sequence is 14 residues long. Germline V CDR1 and CDR2: LNHDA, SQIVND (reference sequence). Trimming pared 4 bases from V and 2 bases from J, leaving 12 bases between. The chain's CDR3 is CASSKLDGTYEQYF. The CDR3 DNA follows: TGTGCCAGTAGTAAACTCGACGGAACCTACGAGCAGTACTTC.

This clonotype was counted at least ten times. The V gene is TRBV5-1, the J gene TRBJ1-2, with D maybe TRBD1 (6 bases). Germline V gives CDR1 SGHRS, CDR2 YFSETQ. V was trimmed by 0 bases and J by 3 bases, leaving 6 bases between them. The CDR3 runs 13 residues. The CDR3 DNA sequence: TGCGCCAGCAGCTTGGACAGGGACTATGGCTACACCTTC. This codes for CASSLDRDYGYTF.

This sequence joins TRBV6-5 and TRBJ1-2; TRBD1 aligns across 7 bases. The germline gives CDR1 MNHEY, CDR2 SVGAGI. The V gene end was trimmed by 6 bases and the J gene end by 8 bases; junction bases not matched to a gene: 9. The CDR3 totals 13 residues. The CDR3 nucleotides are TGTGCCAGCAGCTCAGGGGGGAGAAGGGGCTACACCTTC. It specifies CASSSGGRRGYTF.

The V call is TRBV7-2, the J call TRBJ2-6; 7 bases align to TRBD2. J lost 0 bases, V lost 2 bases, and 4 bases had no gene match. The CDR3 runs to 17 residues. Germline V gene data show CDR1 as SGHTA and CDR2 as FQGNSA. As DNA, the CDR3 is TGTGCCAGCAGCTTAACTAGCGCGAACTCTGGGGCCAACGTCCTGACTTTC. This translates into CASSLTSANSGANVLTF.

The sample holds a few counts of this clonotype. Likely a read error: the CDR3 ends without its conserved phenylalanine or tryptophan. Because the CDR3's place on the DNA is in doubt, the DNA is left out and the CDR3 is given as listed by TCRdb. The chain couples TRBV21-1 to TRBJ2-7; the table's D call, TRBD1, was not checked against the DNA. TRBV21-1 is classified as a pseudogene. The CDR3 region is 10 residues in length, termini included. CDR3 sequence: CASTEYRDRY.

This clonotype was detected only a few times. The rearrangement uses TRBV6-1 and TRBJ2-1; D is ambiguous. Trimming took 4 bases from V and 3 from J, leaving 10 bases between them. The CDR3 is 14 amino acids. Germline V lookup: CDR1 MNHNS, CDR2 SASEGT. The CDR3 spells CASSAGVDYNEQFF. The CDR3 coding sequence is TGTGCCAGCAGTGCTGGGGTGGACTACAATGAGCAGTTCTTC.

The J gene is TRBJ2-7, the V gene TRBV20-1, with 7 bases lining up with TRBD1. CDR1 is DFQATT and CDR2 is SNEGSKA in the germline V gene (reference sequence). This CDR3 spans 16 amino acids. The V and J ends lost 1 base and 0 bases, in that order; junction bases with no gene match: 9. The CDR3 DNA reads as TGCAGTGCTAGAGTTTTTCAGGGGACAGTCTCCTACGAGCAGTACTTC. This sequence encodes CSARVFQGTVSYEQYF.

The V call is TRBV7-8, the J call TRBJ1-5; D gene ambiguous. The CDR3 length is 18 residues. V was clipped by 0 bases and J by 4 bases, with 19 bases between them. Germline V gene sequence: CDR1 SGHVS, CDR2 FQNEAQ. The CDR3 loop reads CASSLAGGVSGLNQPQHF. The CDR3 nucleotides read TGTGCCAGCAGCTTAGCCGGCGGGGTGAGCGGTTTGAATCAGCCCCAGCATTTT.

This clonotype occurred a few times. The CDR3: CATSGDRSTGRAFF. In DNA, the CDR3 is TGTGCCACCAGCGGCGATAGGTCGACAGGGCGCGCTTTCTTT. J is TRBJ1-1 and V is TRBV15; 7 positions match TRBD1. V shed 5 bases and J 11 bases; nucleotides not matched to a gene: 14. Looked up from germline, CDR1 is LNHNV and CDR2 is YYDKDF (reference sequence). The CDR3 length is 14 residues. The full variable domain, its missing parts supplied by reference TRBV15 and TRBJ1-1, is DAMVIQNPRYQVTQFGKPVTLSCSQTLNHNVMYWYQQKSSQAPKLLFHYYDKDFNNEADTPDNFQSRRPNTSFCFLDIRSPGLGDTAMYLCATSGDRSTGRAFFGQGTRLTVV.

The gene calls are TRBV7-2 and TRBJ1-1; TRBD1 agrees at 10 bases. Germline-derived CDR1 and CDR2 are SGHTA and FQGNSA. J lost 3 bases, V lost 4 bases, and 11 bases had no gene match. CDR3 size: 17 residues. The CDR3 sequence: CASSSRPGTGEDTEAFF. CDR3 nucleotides: TGTGCCAGCAGCTCTCGTCCCGGGACAGGGGAGGACACTGAAGCTTTCTTT.

This clonotype turned up a few times. The gene calls are TRBV7-9 and TRBJ1-2; TRBD1 might be the D (5 bases). Looked up from germline, CDR1 is SEHNR and CDR2 is FQNEAQ (reference sequence). The CDR3 is made up of 13 amino acids. The germline V and J ends were trimmed by 1 base and 6 bases, with 9 bases remaining between them. The DNA of the CDR3 is TGTGCCAGCAGCTTAGGCAGGGACCATGGCTACACCTTC. Protein sequence: CASSLGRDHGYTF.

This rearrangement joins TRBV5-1 to TRBJ1-5; 9 positions match TRBD1. The CDR3 covers 15 residues. V was pared by 4 bases and J by 3 bases, with 5 bases of the junction left unmatched. Germline V gives CDR1 SGHRS, CDR2 YFSETQ. CDR3 nucleotide sequence: TGCGCCAGCAGCACTGGACAGGGGTCCAATCAGCCCCAGCATTTT. It codes for CASSTGQGSNQPQHF.

This clonotype was counted only a few times. The rearrangement joins TRBV25-1 to TRBJ2-7, with D tentatively TRBD2 (5 bases). V was clipped by 4 bases and J by 5 bases, with 15 bases between them. CDR1 is MGHDK, CDR2 SYGVNS, per germline. This CDR3 contains 14 residues. The CDR3 sequence: CASSAHYSGDEQYF. The CDR3 region has the DNA TGTGCCAGCAGTGCCCATTATTCCGGGGACGAGCAGTACTTC.

Many counts were recorded for this clonotype. The chain joins TRBV11-2 to TRBJ2-2; D not certain. Deletions cut 0 bases from V and 6 bases from J, with 5 bases between. CDR3 length: 13 residues. CDR1 SGHAT and CDR2 FQNNGV come from the germline V gene. Here the CDR3 reads CASSLDRAGELFF. In nucleotides, the CDR3 is TGTGCCAGCAGCTTAGATAGGGCCGGGGAGCTGTTTTTT. Full variable domain (outside the CDR3, taken from reference TRBV11-2 and TRBJ2-2): EAGVAQSPRYKIIEKRQSVAFWCNPISGHATLYWYQQILGQGPKLLIQFQNNGVVDDSQLPKDRFSAERLKGVDSTLKIQPAKLEDSAVYLCASSLDRAGELFFGEGSRLTVL.

V gene TRBV15 combines with J gene TRBJ2-5, with D unresolved. V lost 0 bases and J lost 4, with 12 bases in between. This CDR3 has 15 amino acids. From germline, CDR1 is LNHNV and CDR2 YYDKDF (reference sequence). In DNA form, the CDR3 reads TGTGCCACCAGCAGAGATCCTAGTTATTCAGAGACCCAGTACTTC. Translating it yields CATSRDPSYSETQYF.

The chain uses TRBV19 and TRBJ1-1; D uncertain. V lost 7 bases and J 1 base, leaving 16 bases between the germline ends. From germline, CDR1 is LNHDA and CDR2 SQIVND (reference sequence). The CDR3 has 15 residues. The CDR3 sequence: CASIPQVGSNTEAFF. CDR3 sequence (DNA): TGTGCCAGTATCCCCCAGGTGGGCTCGAACACTGAAGCTTTCTTT.

This clonotype has more than one count but fewer than ten. The CDR3 region is CASTLRGLATYEQYF. CDR3 sequence (DNA): TGTGCCAGCACTTTACGGGGACTAGCGACCTACGAGCAGTACTTC. The V and J genes are TRBV2 and TRBJ2-7, with 10 bases aligning to TRBD2. Losses at the gene ends were 7 bases for V and 2 bases for J; bases not matched to a gene: 8. This CDR3 has 15 residues. Germline V gene sequence: CDR1 SNHLY, CDR2 FYNNEI.

V usage is TRBV4-2 and J usage is TRBJ2-1; D gene unclear. V shed 0 bases and J shed 0 bases, with 12 bases lying between them. The CDR3 consists of 17 residues. The germline V gene encodes CDR1 LGHNA and CDR2 YNFKEQ. The CDR3 sequence: CASSQEIDTSSYNEQFF. CDR3 sequence (DNA): TGTGCCAGCAGCCAAGAGATTGATACAAGCTCCTACAATGAGCAGTTCTTC.

V is TRBV18 and J is TRBJ1-1, with D perhaps matching TRBD1 (6 bases). Trimming cost V 2 bases and J 2 bases, with 12 bases left between them. Germline V gene data show CDR1 as KGHSH and CDR2 as LQKENI. CDR3 size: 15 residues. Here the CDR3 reads CASSPGQGINTEAFF. DNA for the CDR3: TGTGCCAGCTCACCAGGCCAGGGGATAAACACTGAAGCTTTCTTT.

The J gene is TRBJ2-7, the V gene TRBV10-3; D unclear. Germline V CDR1 and CDR2: ENHRY, SYGVKD. Trimming left V 6 bases short and J 5 bases short, with 8 bases between. The CDR3 contains 11 residues. The CDR3 loop is CAIRAIDEQYF. CDR3 DNA sequence: TGTGCCATCAGAGCAATCGACGAGCAGTACTTC.

This clonotype was picked up many times. The genes are TRBV7-8 and TRBJ1-2; 7 bases fit TRBD1. This CDR3 comprises 17 residues. V shed 5 bases and J 0 bases; nucleotides not matched to a gene: 12. The germline V gene encodes CDR1 SGHVS and CDR2 FQNEAQ. CDR3 residues: CASSPDRDSKANYGYTF. As DNA, the CDR3 is TGTGCCAGCAGCCCAGACAGGGATTCCAAGGCTAACTATGGCTACACCTTC.

CDR3 sequence: CASSEYLGRDGTQYF. In nucleotides, the CDR3 is TGTGCCAGCAGTGAATACTTAGGGAGGGATGGGACCCAGTACTTC. The chain combines TRBV6-1 with TRBJ2-5, with TRBD2 identical over 7 bases. The CDR3 has 15 amino acids. The germline V gene has CDR1 MNHNS and CDR2 SASEGT. J gave up 7 bases and V 2 bases, and 10 bases lay outside the gene matches.

The chain couples TRBV7-9 to TRBJ1-1; a possible D gene is TRBD1 (5 bases). This CDR3 has 15 residues. V shed 1 base and J shed 11 bases, with 20 bases lying between them. CDR1 is SEHNR and CDR2 is FQNEAQ in the germline V gene (reference sequence). CDR3 bases: TGTGCCAGCAGCTTAGGAGACAGACGGGTGCGGTCCGCTTTCTTT. It codes for CASSLGDRRVRSAFF.

This clonotype was found a few times. The chain combines TRBV25-1 with TRBJ1-1; D call uncertain. The length of the CDR3 is 14 residues. Germline V gene lookup returns CDR1 MGHDK and CDR2 SYGVNS. Trimming removed 2 bases from V and 3 bases from J, with 10 bases in between. In nucleotides, the CDR3 is TGTGCCAGCAGTGAAGACATTGGGGACACTGAAGCTTTCTTT. Translating it yields CASSEDIGDTEAFF.